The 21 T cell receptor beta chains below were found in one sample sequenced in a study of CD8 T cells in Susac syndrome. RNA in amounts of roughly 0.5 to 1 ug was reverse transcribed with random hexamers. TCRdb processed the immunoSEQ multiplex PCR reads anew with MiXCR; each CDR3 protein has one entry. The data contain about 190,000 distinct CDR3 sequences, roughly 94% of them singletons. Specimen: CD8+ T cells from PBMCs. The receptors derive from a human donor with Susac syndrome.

CDR3 in amino acids: CASSPGQGALETQYF. DNA of the CDR3: TGTGCCAGCAGCCCGGGGCAGGGGGCGTTGGAGACCCAGTACTTC. The chain combines TRBV7-8 with TRBJ2-5; 8 bases are shared with TRBD1. Looked up from germline, CDR1 is SGHVS and CDR2 is FQNEAQ. The CDR3 is 15 residues long. The trim removed 5 bases at V and 5 bases at J, leaving 10 bases unmatched.

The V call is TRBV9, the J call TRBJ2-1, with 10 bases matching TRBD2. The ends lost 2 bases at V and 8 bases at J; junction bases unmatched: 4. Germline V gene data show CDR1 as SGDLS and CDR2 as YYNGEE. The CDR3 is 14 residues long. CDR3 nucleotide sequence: TGTGCCAGCAGCGTGAGCGGGGGGGCCCATGAGCAGTTCTTC. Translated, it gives CASSVSGGAHEQFF.

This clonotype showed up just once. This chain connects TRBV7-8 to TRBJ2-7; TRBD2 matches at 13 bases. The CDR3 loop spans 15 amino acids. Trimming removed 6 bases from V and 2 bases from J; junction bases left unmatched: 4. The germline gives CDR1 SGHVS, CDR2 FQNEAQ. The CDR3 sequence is CASRVLAGGTYEQYF. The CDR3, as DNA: TGTGCCAGCAGAGTACTAGCGGGGGGGACCTACGAGCAGTACTTC. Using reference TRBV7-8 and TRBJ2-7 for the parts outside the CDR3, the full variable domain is GAGVSQSPRYKVAKRGQDVALRCDPISGHVSLFWYQQALGQGPEFLTYFQNEAQLDKSGLPSDRFFAERPEGSVSTLKIQRTQQEDSAVYLCASRVLAGGTYEQYFGPGTRLTVT.

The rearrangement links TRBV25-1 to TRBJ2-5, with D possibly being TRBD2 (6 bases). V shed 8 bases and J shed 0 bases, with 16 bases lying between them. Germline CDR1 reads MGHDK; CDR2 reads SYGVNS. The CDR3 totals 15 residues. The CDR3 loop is CASGPWGGYQETQYF. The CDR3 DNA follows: TGTGCCAGCGGACCCTGGGGAGGATACCAAGAGACCCAGTACTTC.

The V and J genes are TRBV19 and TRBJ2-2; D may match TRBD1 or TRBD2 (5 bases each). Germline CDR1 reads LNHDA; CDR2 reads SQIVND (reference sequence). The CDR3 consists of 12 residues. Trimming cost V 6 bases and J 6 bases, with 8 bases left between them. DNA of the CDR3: TGTGCCAGTAGCGGGACCCCCGGGGAGCTGTTTTTT. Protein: CASSGTPGELFF.

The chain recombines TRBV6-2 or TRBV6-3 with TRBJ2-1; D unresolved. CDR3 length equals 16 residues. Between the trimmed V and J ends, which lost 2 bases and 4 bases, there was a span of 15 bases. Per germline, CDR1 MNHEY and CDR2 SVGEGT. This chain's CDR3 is CASSYELLVRYNEQFF. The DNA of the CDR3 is TGTGCCAGCAGTTACGAGTTATTGGTAAGGTACAATGAGCAGTTCTTC.

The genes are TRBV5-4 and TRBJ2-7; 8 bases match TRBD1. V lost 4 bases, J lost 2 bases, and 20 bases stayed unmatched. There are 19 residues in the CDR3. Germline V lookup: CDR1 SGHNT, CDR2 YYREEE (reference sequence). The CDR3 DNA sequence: TGTGCCAGCAGCGGCCCACCCCACGCGGGACAGGATTCTCCCTACGAGCAGTACTTC. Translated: CASSGPPHAGQDSPYEQYF.

Written as DNA, the CDR3 is TGTGCCAGCAGCTTTGACAGGGAGGTCAATCAGCCCCAGCATTTT. Translated, it gives CASSFDREVNQPQHF. The gene calls are TRBV7-9 and TRBJ1-5, with 7 bases matching TRBD1. Germline V lookup: CDR1 SEHNR, CDR2 FQNEAQ (reference sequence). The CDR3 runs to 15 residues. Trimming cost V 3 bases and J 3 bases; bases outside gene matches: 5.

The CDR3 sequence: CASPQGSNQPQHF. CDR3 nucleotide sequence: TGTGCCAGCCCCCAGGGGAGCAATCAGCCCCAGCATTTT. The chain is built from TRBV21-1 and TRBJ1-5; TRBD1 was called by the table and not checked on the DNA. TRBV21-1 is flagged as a pseudogene. The CDR3 length is 13 residues.

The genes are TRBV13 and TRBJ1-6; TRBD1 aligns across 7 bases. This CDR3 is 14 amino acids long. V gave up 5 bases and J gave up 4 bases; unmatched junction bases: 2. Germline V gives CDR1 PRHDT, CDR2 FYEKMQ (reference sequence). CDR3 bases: TGTGCCAGCAGCGGGACAGCTTATAATTCACCCCTCCACTTT. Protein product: CASSGTAYNSPLHF.

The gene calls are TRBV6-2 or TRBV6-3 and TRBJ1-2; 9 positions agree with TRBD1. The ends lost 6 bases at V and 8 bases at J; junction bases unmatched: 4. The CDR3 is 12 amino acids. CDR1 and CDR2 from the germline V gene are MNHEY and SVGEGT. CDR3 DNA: TGTGCCAGCAGCTCGGGACAGGGAGGCTACACCTTC. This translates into CASSSGQGGYTF.

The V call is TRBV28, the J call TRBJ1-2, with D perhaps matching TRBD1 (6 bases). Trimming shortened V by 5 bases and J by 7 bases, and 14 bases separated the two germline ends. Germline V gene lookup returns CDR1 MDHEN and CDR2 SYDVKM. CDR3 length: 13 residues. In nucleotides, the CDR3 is TGTGCCAGCAGTCTGGGGGGGCTGGGTGGCTACACCTTC. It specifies CASSLGGLGGYTF.

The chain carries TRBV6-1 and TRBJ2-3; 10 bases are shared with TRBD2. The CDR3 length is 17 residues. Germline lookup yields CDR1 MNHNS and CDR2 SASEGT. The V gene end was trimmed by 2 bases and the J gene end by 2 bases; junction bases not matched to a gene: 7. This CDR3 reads CASSETALAGITDTQYF. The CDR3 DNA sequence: TGTGCCAGCAGTGAAACAGCACTAGCGGGGATCACAGATACGCAGTATTTT.

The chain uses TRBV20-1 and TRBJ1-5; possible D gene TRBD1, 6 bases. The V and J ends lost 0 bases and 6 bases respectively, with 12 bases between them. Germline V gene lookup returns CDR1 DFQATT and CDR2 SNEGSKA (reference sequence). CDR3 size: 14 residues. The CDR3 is CSAREEQGAQPQHF. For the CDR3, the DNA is TGCAGTGCTAGAGAGGAACAGGGTGCTCAGCCCCAGCATTTT.

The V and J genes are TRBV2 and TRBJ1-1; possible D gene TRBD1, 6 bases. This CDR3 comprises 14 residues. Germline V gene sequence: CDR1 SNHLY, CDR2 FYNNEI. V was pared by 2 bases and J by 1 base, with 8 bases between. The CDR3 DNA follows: TGTGCCAGCAGTGAATCAGGGGAGAACACTGAAGCTTTCTTT. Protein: CASSESGENTEAFF. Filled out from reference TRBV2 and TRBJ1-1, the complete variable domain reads EPEVTQTPSHQVTQMGQEVILRCVPISNHLYFYWYRQILGQKVEFLVSFYNNEISEKSEIFDDQFSVERPDGSNFTLKIRSTKLEDSAMYFCASSESGENTEAFFGQGTRLTVV.

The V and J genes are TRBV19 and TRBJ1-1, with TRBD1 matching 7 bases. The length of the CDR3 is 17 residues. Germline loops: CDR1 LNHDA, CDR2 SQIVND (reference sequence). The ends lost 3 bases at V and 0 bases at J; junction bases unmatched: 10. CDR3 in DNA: TGTGCCAGTAGTATTCGGCGTGGACAGGCCTTGAACACTGAAGCTTTCTTT. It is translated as CASSIRRGQALNTEAFF. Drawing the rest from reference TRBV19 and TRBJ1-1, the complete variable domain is DGGITQSPKYLFRKEGQNVTLSCEQNLNHDAMYWYRQDPGQGLRLIYYSQIVNDFQKGDIAEGYSVSREKKESFPLTVTSAQKNPTAFYLCASSIRRGQALNTEAFFGQGTRLTVV.

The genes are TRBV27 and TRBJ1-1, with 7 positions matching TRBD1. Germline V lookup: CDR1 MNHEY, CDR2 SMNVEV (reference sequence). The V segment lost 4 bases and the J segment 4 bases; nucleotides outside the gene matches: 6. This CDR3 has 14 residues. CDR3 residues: CASSYKTGATEAFF. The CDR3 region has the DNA TGTGCCAGCAGTTACAAAACAGGGGCCACTGAAGCTTTCTTT.

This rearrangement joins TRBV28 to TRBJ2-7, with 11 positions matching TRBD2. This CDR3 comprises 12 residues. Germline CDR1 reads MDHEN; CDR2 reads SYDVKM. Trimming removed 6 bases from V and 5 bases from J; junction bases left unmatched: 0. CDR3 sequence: CASRLAGDEQYF. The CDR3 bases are TGTGCCAGCAGACTAGCGGGAGACGAGCAGTACTTC. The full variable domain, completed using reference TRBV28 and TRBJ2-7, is DVKVTQSSRYLVKRTGEKVFLECVQDMDHENMFWYRQDPGLGLRLIYFSYDVKMKEKGDIPEGYSVSREKKERFSLILESASTNQTSMYLCASRLAGDEQYFGPGTRLTVT.

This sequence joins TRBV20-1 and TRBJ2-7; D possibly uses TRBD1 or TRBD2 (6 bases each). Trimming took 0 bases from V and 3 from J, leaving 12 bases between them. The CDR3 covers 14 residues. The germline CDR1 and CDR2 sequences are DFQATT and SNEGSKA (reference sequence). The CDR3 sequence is CSARDQGTGYEQYF. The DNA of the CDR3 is TGCAGTGCTAGAGATCAGGGGACTGGCTACGAGCAGTACTTC.

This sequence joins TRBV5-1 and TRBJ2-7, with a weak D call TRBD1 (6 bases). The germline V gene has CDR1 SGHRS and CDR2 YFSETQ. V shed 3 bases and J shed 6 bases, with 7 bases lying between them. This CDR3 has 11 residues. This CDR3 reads CASSSRGEQYF. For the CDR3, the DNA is TGCGCCAGCAGCTCCAGGGGCGAGCAGTACTTC.

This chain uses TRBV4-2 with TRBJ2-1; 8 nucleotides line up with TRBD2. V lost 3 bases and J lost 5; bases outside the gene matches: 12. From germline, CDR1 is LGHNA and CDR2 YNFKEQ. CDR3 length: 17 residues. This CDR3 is CASSHWGGAGAHNEQFF. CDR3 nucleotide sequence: TGTGCCAGCAGCCATTGGGGGGGAGCGGGGGCACACAATGAGCAGTTCTTC.